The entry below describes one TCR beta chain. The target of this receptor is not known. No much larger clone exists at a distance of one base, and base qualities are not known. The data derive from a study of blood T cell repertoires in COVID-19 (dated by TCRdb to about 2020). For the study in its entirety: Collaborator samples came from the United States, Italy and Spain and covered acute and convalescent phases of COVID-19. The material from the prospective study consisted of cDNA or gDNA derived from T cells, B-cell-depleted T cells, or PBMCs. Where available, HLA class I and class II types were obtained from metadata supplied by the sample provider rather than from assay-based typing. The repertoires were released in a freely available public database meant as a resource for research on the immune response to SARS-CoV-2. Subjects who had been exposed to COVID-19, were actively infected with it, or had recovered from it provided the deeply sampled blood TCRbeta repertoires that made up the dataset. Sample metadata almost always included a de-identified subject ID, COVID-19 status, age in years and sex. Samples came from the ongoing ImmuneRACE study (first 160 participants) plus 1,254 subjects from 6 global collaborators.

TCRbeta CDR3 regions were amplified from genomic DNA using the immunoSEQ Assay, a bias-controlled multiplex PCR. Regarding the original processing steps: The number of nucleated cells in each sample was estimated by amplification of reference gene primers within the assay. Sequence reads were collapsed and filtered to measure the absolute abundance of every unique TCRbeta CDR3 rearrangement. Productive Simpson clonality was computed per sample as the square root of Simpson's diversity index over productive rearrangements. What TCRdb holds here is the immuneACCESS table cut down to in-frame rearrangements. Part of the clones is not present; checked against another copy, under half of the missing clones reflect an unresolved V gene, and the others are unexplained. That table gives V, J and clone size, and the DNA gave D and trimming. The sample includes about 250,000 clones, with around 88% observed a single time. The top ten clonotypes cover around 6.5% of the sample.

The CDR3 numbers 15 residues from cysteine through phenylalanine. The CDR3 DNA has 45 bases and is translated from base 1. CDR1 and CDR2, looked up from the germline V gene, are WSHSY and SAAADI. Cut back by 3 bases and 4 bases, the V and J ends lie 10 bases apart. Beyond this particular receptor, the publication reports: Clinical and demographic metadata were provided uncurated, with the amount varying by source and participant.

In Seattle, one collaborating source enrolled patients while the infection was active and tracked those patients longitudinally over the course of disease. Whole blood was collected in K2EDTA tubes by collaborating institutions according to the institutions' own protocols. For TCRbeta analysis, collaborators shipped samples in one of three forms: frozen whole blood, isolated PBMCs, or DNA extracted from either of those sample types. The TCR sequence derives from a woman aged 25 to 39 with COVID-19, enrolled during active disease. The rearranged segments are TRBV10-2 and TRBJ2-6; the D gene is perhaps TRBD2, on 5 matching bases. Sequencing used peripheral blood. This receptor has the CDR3 CASSERGYGANVLTF. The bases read TGCGCCAGCAGTGAAAGAGGGTACGGGGCCAACGTCCTGACTTTC.